This T cell receptor beta chain appears in the sequencing data of a study of PD-L1 blockade in urothelial cancer. At the level of the study: Earlier, patients had received 0 to 3 chemotherapy regimens. It was at 3 weeks (second dose) and 6 weeks after treatment start that blood was analyzed. Blood samples had a median of approximately 150,000 T cells.

This CDR3 contains 13 residues. Trimming shortened V by 4 bases and J by 4 bases, and 11 bases separated the two germline ends. Per the germline V gene, CDR1 is SGDLS and CDR2 is YYNGEE. Here immunoSEQ multiplex PCR was the method, and the copy in TCRdb shows in-frame clones only, minus some. The sample has about 53,000 clones, around 85% seen once. Indicated time point: pretreatment peripheral blood. The sequence derives from a woman aged 60-75 years with urothelial cancer. The material was PBMCs, obtained around atezolizumab (anti-PD-L1) treatment. The V gene is TRBV9, the J gene TRBJ1-2; possibly TRBD1 for D (5 bases). The CDR3 DNA reads TGTGCCAGCAGCCTTACAGGAACCTATGGCTACACCTTC. Protein: CASSLTGTYGYTF.